The present T cell receptor (beta chain) was sequenced within a study of T cell responses to AZD1222 COVID-19 vaccine. Points from the study as a whole: Nearly half of the spike-specific TCRs reportedly recognize variant regions that carry no mutations. Seropositive AZD1222 recipients at baseline numbered only five or six.

V shed 7 bases and J 7 bases; nucleotides not matched to a gene: 13. This CDR3 comprises 15 residues. Germline V gene sequence: CDR1 SGHVS, CDR2 FQNEAQ. Assay: immunoSEQ multiplex PCR; the TCRdb copy retains only in-frame clones and omits some. The table records some 150,000 clones, under 95% of them present only once. About this clone itself: The antigen remains undetermined.

The sequenced sample was peripheral blood, obtained on day 0 of MenACWY control vaccination. The receptor's source is an adult in good health. The chain is built from TRBV7-8 and TRBJ1-1; 9 bases map to TRBD1. CDR3 nucleotides: TGTGCCAGCAACGTGTATACAGGGGGCCGTATTGAAGCTTTCTTT. Translated, it gives CASNVYTGGRIEAFF.